This TCR beta chain derives from a study of lung T cells in sarcoidosis with Löfgren's syndrome. The study's findings and limits: TRAV12-1 and TRBV2 were reportedly most expanded in Löfgren's patients.

In this sample, this clonotype turned up many times. Its antigen remains unidentified. TCRdb reprocessed the reads with MiXCR, giving one entry per CDR3 protein. The table records several thousand distinct CDR3 sequences, 15% to 20% of them present only once. This CDR3 contains 16 residues. The ends were cut back, 0 bases at V and 3 bases at J, with 15 bases in the middle. Germline V gene data show CDR1 as SQVTM and CDR2 as ANQGSEA. Specimen: CD4+ T cells from bronchoalveolar lavage. V and J are TRBV29-1 and TRBJ2-1; D is unresolved. This TCR came from a human donor with sarcoidosis (Löfgren's syndrome or another form), or a control subject (not recorded which). The CDR3 DNA reads TGCAGCGTTGAAGATCCGAACAACCCCAACTACAATGAGCAGTTCTTC. Translating gives CSVEDPNNPNYNEQFF.